This TCR beta chain was identified during a study of blood T cell repertoires in COVID-19. Looking at the study overall: The samples span acute and convalescent COVID-19 from the United States, Italy and Spain. PBMCs, B-cell-depleted T cells, or T cells provided the cDNA or gDNA that made up the material.

Germline CDR1 SNHLY, CDR2 FYNNEI. The V end lost 2 bases, the J end lost 4 bases, and 15 bases lay between the germline ends. The CDR3 is 15 residues long. Data came from immunoSEQ multiplex PCR; TCRdb stores just in-frame clones and leaves some out. The data hold 150,000 or so clones, with 80% to 90% observed a single time. The source material was peripheral blood. This chain links TRBV2 with TRBJ2-7, with a possible D match to TRBD1 (6 bases). The source is a man between 18 and 29 years old with COVID-19, enrolled during active disease. The CDR3 region is CASSEWIGRGYEQYF. Written as DNA, the CDR3 is TGTGCCAGCAGTGAATGGATCGGCAGGGGTTACGAGCAGTACTTC.